The 10 T cell receptor beta chains listed next were all sequenced from one sample in a study of blood T cells in healthy people across ages. Next came a second PCR, run for roughly 6 to 11 cycles, which used a sample-barcoded 5' primer along with a J-beta primer mix. TCRdb independently ran MiXCR on the 5' RACE reads; one entry per CDR3 protein. The sample has about 620,000 distinct CDR3 sequences, approximately 52% seen once. The sequenced material came from blood. These receptors all stem from an elderly woman in good health.

This clonotype was seen at least ten times. The CDR3 DNA reads TGTGCCAGCAGCGTAGAACCGCAGAACACTGAAGCTTTCTTT. This gives the protein CASSVEPQNTEAFF. This chain uses TRBV9 with TRBJ1-1; D uncertain. Germline loops: CDR1 SGDLS, CDR2 YYNGEE. This CDR3 is 14 amino acids long. V gave up 0 bases and J gave up 1 base, with 7 bases separating them.

In its sample, this clonotype was seen many times. The chain uses TRBV12-3 or TRBV12-4 and TRBJ1-2, with D tentatively TRBD1 (5 bases). The germline V and J ends were trimmed by 4 bases and 4 bases, with 10 bases remaining between them. The length of the CDR3 is 13 residues. CDR3 sequence: CASSSQGGYGYTF. Written as DNA, the CDR3 is TGTGCCAGCAGTTCCCAGGGTGGCTATGGCTACACCTTC.

As regards this clonotype: This could be a read error, since a much larger clone is one nucleotide away. The chain recombines TRBV20-1 with TRBJ1-2; D unresolved. The CDR3 covers 15 residues. Trimming took 1 base from V and 1 from J, leaving 13 bases between them. In germline, CDR1 is DFQATT, CDR2 SNEGSKA (reference sequence). This CDR3 reads CSARGGSRRNYGYTF. The DNA of the CDR3 is TGCAGTGCTAGAGGTGGGAGTAGGCGTAACTATGGCTACACCTTC.

This clonotype was seen ten or more times. V usage is TRBV27 and J usage is TRBJ2-3; D unclear. The CDR3 contains 14 residues. Germline values: CDR1 MNHEY, CDR2 SMNVEV (reference sequence). Trimming cost V 5 bases and J 2 bases, with 11 bases left between them. CDR3 loop: CASSRPPHTDTQYF. The CDR3 nucleotides are TGTGCCAGCAGTCGACCACCCCACACAGATACGCAGTATTTT.

Concerning this clonotype: The junction and the germline gene differ at one end; a read error may be behind it. The V and J genes are TRBV15 and TRBJ1-2, with D possibly TRBD1 on 6 matching bases. Germline V gene data show CDR1 as LNHNV and CDR2 as YYDKDF (reference sequence). The CDR3 extends over 15 amino acids. This chain's CDR3 is CATSRTNRAGYGYTF. The CDR3, as DNA: TGTGCCACCAGCAGAACAAACAGGGCTGGCTATGGTTACACCTTC.

V is TRBV4-2 and J is TRBJ2-1, with 11 bases that match TRBD2. Germline loops: CDR1 LGHNA, CDR2 YNFKEQ. With V trimmed by 6 bases and J by 6 bases, 10 bases remained unmatched. The CDR3 runs 16 residues. The chain's CDR3 is CASRPNLAGGFNEQFF. CDR3 bases: TGTGCCAGCAGACCAAATCTAGCGGGGGGATTCAATGAGCAGTTCTTC.

The table lists this clonotype with many counts. V usage is TRBV12-3 or TRBV12-4 and J usage is TRBJ2-3; a possible D gene is TRBD2 (5 bases). The V gene lost 6 bases and the J gene lost 2 bases, with 18 bases spanning the gap. The CDR3 loop spans 16 amino acids. CDR3 sequence (DNA): TGTGCCAGCAGCCGGGGAAGAGGGCGGATCACAGATACGCAGTATTTT. Its translation is CASSRGRGRITDTQYF.

The rearrangement joins TRBV20-1 to TRBJ1-1; TRBD1 might be the D (6 bases). The germline CDR1 and CDR2 sequences are DFQATT and SNEGSKA (reference sequence). The V gene lost 6 bases and the J gene lost 7 bases, with 21 bases spanning the gap. The CDR3 is 14 residues long. CDR3: CSASLAGASSEAFF. The CDR3 nucleotides read TGCAGTGCCAGCCTTGCAGGGGCCTCCAGTGAAGCTTTCTTT.

Worth noting for this clonotype: A read error may produce the germline difference seen at one junction end. This chain connects TRBV12-3 or TRBV12-4 to TRBJ1-4; D remains unclear. The CDR3 spans 15 residues. CDR3 region: CASRHRRVTIEKLFF. DNA of the CDR3: TGTGCCAGCAGACATCGCAGAGTAACTATTGAAAAACTGTTTTTT.

This clonotype was detected a few times. J is TRBJ2-3 and V is TRBV24-1; no clear D gene. V was shortened by 0 bases and J by 2 bases, with 8 bases between the two germline ends. Germline CDR1 KGHDR, CDR2 SFDVKD. This CDR3 region has 15 residues. CDR3 in DNA: TGTGCCACCAGTGATTTGCGCAGAGACACAGATACGCAGTATTTT. Protein product: CATSDLRRDTDTQYF.